This T cell receptor beta chain was found in a study of T cell clonality in common variable immunodeficiency. This clone was detected a few times. What it binds is not known. Study-level findings and limits: CVID subjects had higher TCRbeta clonality than healthy controls, most marked in about a third. What drives increased CVID clonality needs T cell subpopulation sequencing. Reportedly, TCR beta sequences from common variable immunodeficiency showed fewer deletions and N-nucleotide insertions.

Equal genomic DNA amounts from CVID and control samples were sequenced. Sequencing was performed with immunoSEQ multiplex PCR; in TCRdb, only in-frame clones are kept and a portion is missing. Sampling found under 65,000 clones, none seen once. This receptor was identified in a person aged 18-69 years in good health. Specimen: peripheral blood mononuclear cells.

CDR3 amino acids: CASSLAGGGQYF. CDR3 DNA, as far as it was read: TGTGCCAGCAGCTTAGCGGGCGGGGGT. The chain employs TRBV7-2 and TRBJ2-4; 7 nucleotides agree with TRBD2. The read halts 3 residues ahead of the CDR3 end, with the missing end drawn from the germline J gene. The CDR3 consists of 12 residues. CDR1 is SGHTA, CDR2 FQGNSA, per germline.